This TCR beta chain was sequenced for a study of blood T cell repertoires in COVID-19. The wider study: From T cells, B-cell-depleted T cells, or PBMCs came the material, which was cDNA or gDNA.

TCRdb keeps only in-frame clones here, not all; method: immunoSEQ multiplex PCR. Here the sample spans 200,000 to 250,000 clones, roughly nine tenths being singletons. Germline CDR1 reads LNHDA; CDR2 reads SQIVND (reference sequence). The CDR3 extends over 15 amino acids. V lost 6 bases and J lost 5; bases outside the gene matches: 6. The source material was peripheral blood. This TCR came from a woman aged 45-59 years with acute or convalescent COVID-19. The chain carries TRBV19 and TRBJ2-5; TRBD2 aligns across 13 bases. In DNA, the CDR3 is TGTGCCAGTAGAACTAGCGGGGGGGCCGGTGAGACCCAGTACTTC. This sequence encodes CASRTSGGAGETQYF.